The sequence of this T cell receptor beta chain was determined in a study of CD8 T cells in Susac syndrome. Healthy donors formed controls matched for age and sex. FACS was used to enrich TEMRA cells, whereas the CD8+ and CD4+ T cells were obtained by negative isolation. V shed 4 bases and J shed 2 bases, with 19 bases lying between them. Germline V gives CDR1 SGHDT, CDR2 YYEEEE. CDR3 length equals 17 residues. Random hexamers served to reverse transcribe roughly 0.45 to 1 ug RNA. TCR beta CDR3 was amplified by immunoSEQ multiplex PCR. This amplification extended across 54 Vbeta and 13 Jbeta segments. TCRdb itself ran the immunoSEQ multiplex PCR reads through MiXCR, one entry per CDR3 protein. The sample has over 100,000 distinct CDR3 sequences; around 90% are singletons.

The clonotype originates from a human donor in good health. Source material: CD4+ T cells from PBMCs. This chain uses TRBV5-6 with TRBJ2-4; D gene ambiguous. This chain's CDR3 is CASSARQALLSKNIQYF. The CDR3 coding sequence is TGTGCCAGCAGCGCCAGACAAGCTCTCCTATCCAAAAACATTCAGTACTTC.